This T cell receptor beta chain was recovered during a study of blood T cell repertoires in COVID-19 (TCRdb year 2020). Background on the whole study: Samples covering the acute and convalescent phases of COVID-19 were provided by collaborators in the United States, Italy and Spain. The material from the prospective study consisted of cDNA or gDNA derived from T cells, B-cell-depleted T cells, or PBMCs. Subjects who had been exposed to COVID-19, were actively infected with it, or had recovered from it provided the deeply sampled blood TCRbeta repertoires that made up the dataset. The repertoires were made available in a free public database intended to serve as a resource for research on the immune response to SARS-CoV-2. Samples came from the ongoing ImmuneRACE study (first 160 participants) plus 1,254 subjects from 6 global collaborators. Sample metadata almost always included a de-identified subject ID, COVID-19 status, age in years and sex. HLA class I and class II types, where available, came from metadata supplied by the sample provider rather than from assay-based typing. What the authors observed across the whole study: The quantity of clinical and demographic metadata differed by source and by participant and was supplied without curation.

The germline ends are 17 bases apart after V is trimmed by 4 bases and J by 5 bases. The CDR3 goes from the cysteine to the phenylalanine over 15 residues. Left in the record is the CDR3 DNA by itself, 45 bases read in frame from the first base. According to the germline V gene (reference sequence), CDR1 reads LGHDT and CDR2 reads YNNKEL. The immunoSEQ Assay, a bias-controlled multiplex PCR, was used to amplify TCRbeta CDR3 regions from genomic DNA. In the source study's methods: The number of nucleated cells in each sample was estimated by amplification of reference gene primers within the assay. Sequence reads were collapsed and filtered to measure the absolute abundance of every unique TCRbeta CDR3 rearrangement. For each sample, productive Simpson clonality was calculated by taking the square root of Simpson's diversity index across productive rearrangements. As stored in TCRdb, this immuneACCESS dataset retains in-frame rearrangements with V and J assigned. A fraction of the clones does not appear; measured against another copy, unresolved V genes explain less than half of the discrepancy, and the remainder lacks a known reason. D and trimming were read from the DNA, whereas the V and J calls and clone size are those reported in that table. This sample comprises 55,000 to 80,000 clones, roughly 84% of them detected only once. The ten top clones hold just over 20% of the sample.

The collaborating institutions used their own protocols to collect whole blood in K2EDTA tubes. For TCRbeta analysis, collaborators shipped samples in one of three forms: frozen whole blood, isolated PBMCs, or DNA extracted from either of those sample types. About this clone: It lacks a known antigen. No per-base quality is available; no much larger clone lies one base away.

Source material: peripheral blood. Here the chain combines TRBV3-1 (or the pseudogene TRBV3-2) and TRBJ1-2, with the D gene not confidently named. This clonotype originated in a woman aged 80 or over with active or convalescent COVID-19. This receptor carries the CDR3 CASSLRGREEYGYTF. The DNA sequence follows: TGTGCCAGCAGCCTCCGGGGTCGGGAAGAGTATGGCTACACCTTC.